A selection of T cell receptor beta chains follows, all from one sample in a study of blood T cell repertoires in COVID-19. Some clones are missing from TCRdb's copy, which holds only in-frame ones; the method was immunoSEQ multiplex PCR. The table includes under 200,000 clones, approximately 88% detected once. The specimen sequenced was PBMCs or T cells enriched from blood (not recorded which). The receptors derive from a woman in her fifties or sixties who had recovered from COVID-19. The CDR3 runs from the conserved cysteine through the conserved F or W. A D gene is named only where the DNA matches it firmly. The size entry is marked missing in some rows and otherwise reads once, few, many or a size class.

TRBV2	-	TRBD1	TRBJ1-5	TGTGCCAGCAAGTGGATAGGACAGGACAATCAGCCCCAGCATTTT	CASKWIGQDNQPQHF
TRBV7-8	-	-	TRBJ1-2	TGTGCCAGCAGCTTAGCGAGACGACCCGCGGACTACACCTTC	CASSLARRPADYTF
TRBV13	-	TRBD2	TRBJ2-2	TGTGCCAGCAGCTGGCAGGGTTGGGAGCGGGGGACGAACACCGGGGAGCTGTTTTTT	CASSWQGWERGTNTGELFF
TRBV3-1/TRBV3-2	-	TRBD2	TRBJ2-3	TGTGCCAGCAGCCCGACTAGCGGAAATCCCACAGATACGCAGTATTTT	CASSPTSGNPTDTQYF
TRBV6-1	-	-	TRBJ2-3	TGTGCCAGCAGTGAGACGGGAACCACAGATACGCAGTATTTT	CASSETGTTDTQYF
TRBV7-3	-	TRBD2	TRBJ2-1	TGTGCCAGCAGCCTAACCTCACTAGCGGGAGGGGTCAATGAGCAGTTCTTC	CASSLTSLAGGVNEQFF
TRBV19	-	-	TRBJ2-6	TGTGCCAGTAGTATATGGCAGGGTTCTGGGGCCAACGTCCTGACTTTC	CASSIWQGSGANVLTF
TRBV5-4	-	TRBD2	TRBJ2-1	TGTGCCAGCAGCCCCGGGACTAGCGGGCCGAGCTCCTACAATGAGCAGTTCTTC	CASSPGTSGPSSYNEQFF
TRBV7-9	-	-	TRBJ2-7	TGTGCCAGCAGCAGCGGTGGGAGCTCCTACGAGCAGTACTTC	CASSSGGSSYEQYF
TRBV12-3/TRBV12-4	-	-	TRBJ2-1	TGTGCCAGCAGTGTCCGGTACAATGAGCAGTTCTTC	CASSVRYNEQFF
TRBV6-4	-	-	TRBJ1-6	TGTGCCAGCAGTGAGTTCAGCGGTAATTCACCCCTCCACTTT	CASSEFSGNSPLHF
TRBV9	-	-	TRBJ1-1	TGTGCCAGCAGCGTAGCTGGAGGGGTGGGTGAAGCTTTCTTT	CASSVAGGVGEAFF
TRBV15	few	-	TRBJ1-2	TGTGCCACCAGCAGGTACACCTCTAACTATGGCTACACCTTC	CATSRYTSNYGYTF
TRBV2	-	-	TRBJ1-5	TGTGCCAGCAACCGGATTGGGGGCGCAGAGCCCCAGCATTTT	CASNRIGGAEPQHF
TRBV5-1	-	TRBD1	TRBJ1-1	TGCGCCAGCAGCTTGACAGGGGTGGACACTGAAGCTTTCTTT	CASSLTGVDTEAFF
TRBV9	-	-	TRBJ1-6	TGTGCCAGCAGCGTTAGTAGCGATAATTCACCCCTCCACTTT	CASSVSSDNSPLHF
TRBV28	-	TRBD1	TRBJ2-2	TGTGCCAGCAGAGATACAGGGGCTAACACCGGGGAGCTGTTTTTT	CASRDTGANTGELFF
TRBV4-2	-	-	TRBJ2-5	TGTGCCAGCAGCCTGGGGGCTAGCGGAGGGGGGGAGACCCAGTACTTC	CASSLGASGGGETQYF
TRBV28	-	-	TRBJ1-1	TGTGCCAGTATTGGACAGACTTACATGAACACTGAAGCTTTCTTT	CASIGQTYMNTEAFF
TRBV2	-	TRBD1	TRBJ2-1	TGTGCCAGCAGCCGACAGGGGTCCGACAATGAGCAGTTCTTC	CASSRQGSDNEQFF
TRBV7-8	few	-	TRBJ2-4	TGTGCCAGCAGCTTCGGGGGAGGCAAAAACATTCAGTACTTC	CASSFGGGKNIQYF
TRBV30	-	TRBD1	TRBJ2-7	TGTGCCTGGAGGACAGGGTTTTCCTACGAGCAGTACTTC	CAWRTGFSYEQYF
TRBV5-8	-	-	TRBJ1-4	TGTGCCAGCAGCTTGGGACAGGTTAATGAAAAACTGTTTTTT	CASSLGQVNEKLFF
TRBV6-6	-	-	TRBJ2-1	TGTGCCAGCAGTTACTTGCAGGGTTGGTTGAATGAGCAGTTCTTC	CASSYLQGWLNEQFF
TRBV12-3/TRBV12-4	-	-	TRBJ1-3	TGTGCCAGCAAGAGAGGCGGTGGAAACACCATATATTTT	CASKRGGGNTIYF
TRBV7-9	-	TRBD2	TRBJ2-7	TGTGCCAGCAGCAAAGGGACTAGCGGGAGGGCGGACGAGCAGTACTTC	CASSKGTSGRADEQYF
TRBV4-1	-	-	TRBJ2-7	TGCGCCAGCAGCCAAGTTCGGAGGGACCTAACCTACGAGCAGTACTTC	CASSQVRRDLTYEQYF
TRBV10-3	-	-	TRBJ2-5	TGTGCCATCAGCGGACGGGAACAAGAGACCCAGTACTTC	CAISGREQETQYF
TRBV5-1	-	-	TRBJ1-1	TGCGCCAGCATGGGGGACATACTTGAAGCTTTCTTT	CASMGDILEAFF
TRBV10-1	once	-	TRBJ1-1	TGCGCCAGCAGTTCAAACGGAGGAGGGGAAGCTTTCTTT	CASSSNGGGEAFF
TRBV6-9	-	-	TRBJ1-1	TGTGCCAGCAGTTATATCAGGCCCAAGAACACTGAAGCTTTCTTT	CASSYIRPKNTEAFF
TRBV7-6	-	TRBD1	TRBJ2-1	TGTGCCAGCAGCCCTAACAGGGGGAGCTCCTACAATGAGCAGTTCTTC	CASSPNRGSSYNEQFF
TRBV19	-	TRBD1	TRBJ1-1	TGTGCCAGTAGTCTGGCAGGGGGCTATACTGAAGCTTTCTTT	CASSLAGGYTEAFF
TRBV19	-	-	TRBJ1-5	TGTGCCAGTAGCAGCAGGACAGCCCGTGGGGATAGCAATCAGCCCCAGCATTTT	CASSSRTARGDSNQPQHF
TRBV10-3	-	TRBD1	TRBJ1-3	TGTGCCAGAAGCCGGGACAGCGGAAACACCATATATTTT	CARSRDSGNTIYF
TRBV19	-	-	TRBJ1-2	TGTGCCAGTAGTATAGGGAGGGTGTGGAACTATGGCTACACCTTC	CASSIGRVWNYGYTF
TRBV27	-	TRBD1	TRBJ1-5	TGTGCCAGCAGTCCCGGACAGGGGTACAGCAATCAGCCCCAGCATTTT	CASSPGQGYSNQPQHF
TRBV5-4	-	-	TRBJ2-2	TGTGCCAGCAGCTTGGCACAGCCCACCGGGGAGCTGTTTTTT	CASSLAQPTGELFF
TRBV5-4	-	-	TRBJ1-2	TGTGCCAGCAGCTTGTCACAGGGATCCTATGGCTACACCTTC	CASSLSQGSYGYTF
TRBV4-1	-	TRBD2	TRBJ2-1	TGCGCCAGCAGCCAAGATCTCCAGACCCGGGGACTAGCGGTGCAGTTCTTC	CASSQDLQTRGLAVQFF
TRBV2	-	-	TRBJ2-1	TGTGCCAGCAGTGGACAGGTCTACAATGAGCAGTTCTTC	CASSGQVYNEQFF
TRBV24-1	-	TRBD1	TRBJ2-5	TGTGCCACCAGTGAACCCGGGACAGGACAAGAGACCCAGTACTTC	CATSEPGTGQETQYF
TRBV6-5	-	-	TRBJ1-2	TGTACCAGCAGGAGGGAGGGTACGTATGGCTACACCTTC	CTSRREGTYGYTF
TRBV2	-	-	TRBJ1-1	TGTGCCAGCACCTCGGGGGGGCTAAGGAACACTGAAGCTTTCTTT	CASTSGGLRNTEAFF
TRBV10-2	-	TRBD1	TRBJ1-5	TGCGCCAGCAGAGAGACAGGGGGCCAGCCCCAGCATTTT	CASRETGGQPQHF
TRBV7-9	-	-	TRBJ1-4	TGTGCCAGCAGCTCCAGGGGCCCCTATAATGAAAAACTGTTTTTT	CASSSRGPYNEKLFF
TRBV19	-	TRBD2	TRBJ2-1	TGTGCCAGTAGGGTAGCGGGGGGCTACAATGAGCAGTTCTTC	CASRVAGGYNEQFF
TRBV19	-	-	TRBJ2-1	TGTGCCAGTAGTATAGTAGGGGCCGCAGCCTACAATGAGCAGTTCTTC	CASSIVGAAAYNEQFF
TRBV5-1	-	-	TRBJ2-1	TGCGCCAGCAGCTTGGTGGGAGAGAGTTACAATGAGCAGTTCTTC	CASSLVGESYNEQFF
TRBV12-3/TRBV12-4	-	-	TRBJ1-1	TGTGCAGCGAGAGGGCTGACTACTGAAGCTTTCTTT	CAARGLTTEAFF
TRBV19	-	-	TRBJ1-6	TGTGCCAGTAGTTCCTTACACAGGGCCACCCTCCACTTT	CASSSLHRATLHF
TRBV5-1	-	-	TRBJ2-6	TGCGCCAGTAAGCCAGGGTCTGGGGCCAACGTCCTGACTTTC	CASKPGSGANVLTF
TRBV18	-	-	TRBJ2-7	TGTGCCAGCTCAGAGGCAGATACCTACGAGCAGTACTTC	CASSEADTYEQYF